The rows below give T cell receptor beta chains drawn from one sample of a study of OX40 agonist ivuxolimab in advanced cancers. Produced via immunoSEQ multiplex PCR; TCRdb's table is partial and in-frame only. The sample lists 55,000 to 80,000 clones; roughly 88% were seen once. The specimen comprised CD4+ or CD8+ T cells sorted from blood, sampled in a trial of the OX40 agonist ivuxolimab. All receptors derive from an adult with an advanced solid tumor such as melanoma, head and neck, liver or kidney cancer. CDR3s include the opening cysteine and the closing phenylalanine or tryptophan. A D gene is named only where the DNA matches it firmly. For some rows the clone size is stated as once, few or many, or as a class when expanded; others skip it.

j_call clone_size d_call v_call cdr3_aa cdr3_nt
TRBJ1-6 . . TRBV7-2 CASSLEGYYNSPLHF TGTGCCAGCAGCTTAGAGGGGTACTATAATTCACCCCTCCACTTT
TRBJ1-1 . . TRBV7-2 CASSSMRLRVSDTEAFF TGTGCCAGCAGCTCGATGAGGTTGCGGGTATCAGACACTGAAGCTTTCTTT
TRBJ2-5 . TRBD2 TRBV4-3 CASSQDRRGGETQYF TGCGCCAGCAGCCAAGACAGGCGGGGGGGGGAGACCCAGTACTTC
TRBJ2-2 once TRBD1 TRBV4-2 CASSPRVVGQGLTGELFF TGTGCCAGCAGCCCCCGCGTGGTGGGACAGGGATTAACCGGGGAGCTGTTTTTT
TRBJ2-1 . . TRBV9 CASSIAYNEQFF TGTGCCAGCAGCATCGCCTACAATGAGCAGTTCTTC
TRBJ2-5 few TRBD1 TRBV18 CASSPWTGGQGGETQYF TGTGCCAGCTCACCCTGGACCGGAGGACAGGGTGGAGAGACCCAGTACTTC
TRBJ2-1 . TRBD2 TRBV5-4 CASSLETSGGSSEQFF TGTGCCAGCAGCTTGGAAACTAGCGGGGGCAGTAGTGAGCAGTTCTTC
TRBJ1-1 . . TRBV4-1 CASSRAGNTEAFF TGCGCCAGCAGCCGAGCAGGGAACACTGAAGCTTTCTTT
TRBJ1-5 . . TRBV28 CASSSRAENQPQHF TGTGCCAGCAGCAGCCGGGCAGAAAATCAGCCCCAGCATTTT
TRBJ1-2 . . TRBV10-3 CAISTRSNYGYTF TGTGCCATCAGCACTAGATCTAACTATGGCTACACCTTC
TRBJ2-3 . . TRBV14 CASSLRNTQYF TGTGCCAGCAGCCTCCGAAATACGCAGTATTTT
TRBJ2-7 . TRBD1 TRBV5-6 CASSHYRTGRPYEQYF TGTGCCAGCAGCCACTACCGGACAGGACGCCCCTACGAGCAGTACTTC
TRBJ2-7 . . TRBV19 CASSIFGEQYF TGTGCCAGTAGTATTTTTGGGGAGCAGTACTTC
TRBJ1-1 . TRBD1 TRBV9 CASSVAGVGRGKGNTEAFF TGTGCCAGCAGCGTAGCAGGGGTCGGCAGGGGGAAAGGGAACACTGAAGCTTTCTTT
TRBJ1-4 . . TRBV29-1 CSAEEEKLFF TGCAGCGCTGAGGAGGAAAAACTGTTTTTT
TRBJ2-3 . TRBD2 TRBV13 CASSLAVGTSGIGRTDTQYF TGTGCCAGCAGCTTAGCGGTCGGGACTAGCGGGATCGGCCGTACAGATACGCAGTATTTT
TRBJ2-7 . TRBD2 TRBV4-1 CASSHLGGGIAYEQYF TGCGCCAGCAGCCACCTAGGCGGGGGGATAGCCTACGAGCAGTACTTC
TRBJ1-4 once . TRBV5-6 CASSFGATNEKLFF TGTGCCAGCAGCTTCGGGGCAACTAATGAAAAACTGTTTTTT
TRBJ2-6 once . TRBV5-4 CASRPGTAISGANVLTF TGTGCCAGCAGACCCGGGACCGCTATCTCTGGGGCCAACGTCCTGACTTTC
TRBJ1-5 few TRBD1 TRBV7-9 CASSGTTGGLGNQPQHF TGTGCCAGCAGCGGAACAACAGGGGGCTTGGGCAATCAGCCCCAGCATTTT
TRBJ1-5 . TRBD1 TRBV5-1 CASSYMGDRAQPQHF TGCGCCAGCAGCTACATGGGGGACAGGGCTCAGCCCCAGCATTTT
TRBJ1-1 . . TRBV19 CVCSTATEAFF TGTGTCTGCTCGACGGCAACTGAAGCTTTCTTT
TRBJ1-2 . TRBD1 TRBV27 CASSLDRGDYGYTF TGTGCCAGCAGTTTGGACAGGGGAGACTATGGCTACACCTTC
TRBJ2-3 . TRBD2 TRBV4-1 CASSQGGAGGGTDTQYF TGCGCCAGCAGCCAAGGAGGAGCGGGGGGGGGCACAGATACGCAGTATTTT
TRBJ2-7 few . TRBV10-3 CAIKAGLNSYEQYF TGTGCCATCAAGGCGGGGCTAAACTCCTACGAGCAGTACTTC
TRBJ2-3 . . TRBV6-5 CASSPSGRNTDTQYF TGTGCCAGCAGTCCTTCCGGGAGAAACACAGATACGCAGTATTTT
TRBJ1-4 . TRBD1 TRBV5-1 CASSLGTGATNEKLFF TGCGCCAGCAGCTTGGGGACAGGAGCAACTAATGAAAAACTGTTTTTT
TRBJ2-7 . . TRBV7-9 CASSLRTDSWEQYF TGTGCCAGCAGCCTTCGGACGGACTCGTGGGAGCAGTACTTC
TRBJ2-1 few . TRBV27 CASSFGGGAYNEQFF TGTGCCAGCAGTTTTGGAGGGGGGGCGTACAATGAGCAGTTCTTC
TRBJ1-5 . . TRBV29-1 CSVKGTAVDQPQHF TGCAGCGTTAAAGGTACAGCCGTCGATCAGCCCCAGCATTTT
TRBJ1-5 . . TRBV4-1 CASSQVRGLLPQHF TGCGCCAGCAGCCAAGTTAGGGGCCTATTGCCCCAGCATTTT
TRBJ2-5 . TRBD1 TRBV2 CASSVGTGAETQYF TGTGCCAGCAGTGTGGGGACAGGGGCTGAGACCCAGTACTTC
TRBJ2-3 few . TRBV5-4 CASSIREGTDTQYF TGTGCCAGCAGCATCAGGGAAGGCACAGATACGCAGTATTTT
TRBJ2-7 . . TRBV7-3 CASSLMGVGSYEQYF TGTGCCAGCAGCTTAATGGGGGTGGGGTCCTACGAGCAGTACTTC
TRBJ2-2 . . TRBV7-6 CASSLAQSSYTGELFF TGTGCCAGCAGCTTAGCACAGAGTTCTTACACCGGGGAGCTGTTTTTT
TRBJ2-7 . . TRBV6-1 CASREGARYEQYF TGTGCCAGCAGGGAAGGGGCACGGTACGAGCAGTACTTC
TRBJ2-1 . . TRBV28 CASSLLTRGLPRQFF TGTGCCAGCAGTTTATTGACCAGGGGCCTGCCCAGGCAGTTCTTC
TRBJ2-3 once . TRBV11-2 CASSLEGRRVLTDTQYF TGTGCCAGCAGCTTAGAGGGCCGGCGGGTTCTCACAGATACGCAGTATTTT
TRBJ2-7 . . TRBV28 CASSGPRLTFSYEQYF TGTGCCAGCAGTGGTCCTCGACTGACTTTCTCCTACGAGCAGTACTTC
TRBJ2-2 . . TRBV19 CASSPRRGTGELFF TGTGCCAGTAGTCCCCGGCGGGGAACCGGGGAGCTGTTTTTT
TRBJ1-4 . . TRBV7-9 CASSLDGPGKLFF TGTGCCAGCAGCTTAGACGGGCCGGGGAAACTGTTTTTT
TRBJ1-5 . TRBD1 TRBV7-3 CASSAGGAGGVNQPQHF TGTGCCAGCAGCGCCGGTGGGGCAGGGGGCGTCAATCAGCCCCAGCATTTT
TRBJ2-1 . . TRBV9 CARAAGTRGFF TGTGCCAGAGCGGCGGGGACACGGGGTTTCTTC
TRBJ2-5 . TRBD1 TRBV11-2 CASSPQGAGETQYF TGTGCCAGCAGCCCACAGGGGGCCGGGGAGACCCAGTACTTC
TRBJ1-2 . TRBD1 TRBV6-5 CASSEPGQGYGYTF TGTGCCAGCAGTGAGCCGGGACAGGGCTATGGCTACACCTTC
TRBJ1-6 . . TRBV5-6 CASTLSYNSPLHF TGTGCCAGCACCCTCTCCTATAATTCACCCCTCCACTTT
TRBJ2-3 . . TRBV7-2 CASSFWGSTDTQYF TGTGCCAGCAGCTTTTGGGGGAGCACAGATACGCAGTATTTT
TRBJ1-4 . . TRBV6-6 CASSTKPEKLFF TGTGCCAGCAGTACGAAACCTGAAAAACTGTTTTTT
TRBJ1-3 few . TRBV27 CASSRGGSSGNTIYF TGTGCCAGCAGCCGGGGTGGATCCTCTGGAAACACCATATATTTT
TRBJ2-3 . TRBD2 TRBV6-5 CASRLAGGHTDTQYF TGTGCCAGCAGACTAGCGGGGGGCCACACAGATACGCAGTATTTT